This passage covers 10 T cell receptor beta chains from one sample sequenced in a study of blood T cell repertoires in COVID-19. Measured with immunoSEQ multiplex PCR; TCRdb has only the in-frame clones, and not every one. This table holds 75,000 to 100,000 clones, 87% found once. Sample: peripheral blood. The source of these receptors is a human donor with acute or convalescent COVID-19. The donor label of this sample is uncertain.

The chain uses TRBV2 and TRBJ2-3; a weak D match, TRBD2 (6 bases). CDR1 and CDR2 from the germline V gene are SNHLY and FYNNEI. This CDR3 is built from 17 residues. Trimming shortened V by 5 bases and J by 2 bases, and 20 bases separated the two germline ends. In nucleotides, the CDR3 is TGTGCCAGCAGTACGGCAGCCCGGGACTTTTCCACAGATACGCAGTATTTT. Encoded protein: CASSTAARDFSTDTQYF.

The chain uses TRBV7-2 and TRBJ2-5; 10 nucleotides agree with TRBD1. In germline, CDR1 is SGHTA, CDR2 FQGNSA. The CDR3 length is 15 residues. Trimming cost V 2 bases and J 5 bases; bases outside gene matches: 5. CDR3 DNA sequence: TGTGCCAGCAGCTTAACGCGGGACAGGGGCGAGACCCAGTACTTC. Translating it yields CASSLTRDRGETQYF.

The chain carries TRBV19 and TRBJ2-5, with 8 bases identical to TRBD1. This CDR3 is built from 14 residues. Trimming took 3 bases from V and 4 from J; bases not matched to a gene: 4. Germline loops: CDR1 LNHDA, CDR2 SQIVND (reference sequence). CDR3 residues: CASSMGQGAETQYF. The CDR3, as DNA: TGTGCCAGTAGTATGGGTCAGGGGGCAGAGACCCAGTACTTC.

As to this clone: The DNA is omitted, as the CDR3 cannot be located on it reliably, and the CDR3 follows TCRdb's listing. The chain has TRBV9 and TRBJ1-1; the table's TRBD1 call for D was not verified on the DNA. In germline, CDR1 is SGDLS, CDR2 YYNGEE. The CDR3 is 13 residues long, counting both termini. CDR3 amino acids: CASSVGTGSFTFF.

The genes are TRBV27 and TRBJ1-6, with 8 bases that match TRBD1. Germline V gives CDR1 MNHEY, CDR2 SMNVEV (reference sequence). The CDR3 sequence is 15 residues long. V trimming: 10 bases; J trimming: 9 bases; junction bases outside the gene matches: 14. The chain's CDR3 is CATAKQGDLSSPLHF. Written as DNA, the CDR3 is TGTGCCACCGCGAAACAGGGGGACTTGAGTTCACCCCTCCACTTT.

The chain recombines TRBV10-3 with TRBJ2-7; D possibly corresponds to TRBD1 (6 bases). The V gene lost 8 bases and the J gene lost 2 bases, with 16 bases spanning the gap. Per germline, CDR1 ENHRY and CDR2 SYGVKD. This CDR3 is built from 14 residues. The CDR3 bases are TGTGCCATCTCGGTACAGGGAAAAACCTACGAGCAGTACTTC. Protein sequence: CAISVQGKTYEQYF.

The V and J genes are TRBV11-2 and TRBJ2-7; the match to TRBD1 covers 7 bases. The trim removed 5 bases at V and 3 bases at J, leaving 13 bases unmatched. CDR3 length: 16 residues. Germline V lookup: CDR1 SGHAT, CDR2 FQNNGV. The CDR3 DNA is TGTGCCAGCAGCCCCGGGCGACAGGGCAAGGTCTACGAGCAGTACTTC. Residues: CASSPGRQGKVYEQYF.

The chain couples TRBV12-3 or TRBV12-4 to TRBJ2-7; D remains unclear. The CDR3 totals 13 residues. Between the trimmed V and J ends, which lost 7 bases and 2 bases, there was a span of 12 bases. The CDR3 protein is CASTVSPAYEQYF. CDR3 DNA sequence: TGTGCCAGCACAGTTTCCCCAGCCTACGAGCAGTACTTC.

The J gene is TRBJ2-3, the V gene TRBV29-1; tentative D call: TRBD1 (8 bases). The CDR3 is made up of 17 amino acids. Per the germline V gene, CDR1 is SQVTM and CDR2 is ANQGSEA. Trimming removed 0 bases at V and 6 bases at J, with 22 bases between. The CDR3 here is CSVEDPNRGGIMDTQYF. Here the CDR3 DNA reads TGCAGCGTTGAAGATCCGAACAGGGGGGGGATTATGGATACGCAGTATTTT.

A single count supports this clone. The chain links TRBV9 to TRBJ2-1; 11 bases map to TRBD2. Germline V gene sequence: CDR1 SGDLS, CDR2 YYNGEE. This CDR3 contains 16 residues. J lost 6 bases, V lost 4 bases, and 9 bases had no gene match. CDR3 sequence (DNA): TGTGCCAGCAGCTTCCGAACTAGCGGGGGAATCAATGAGCAGTTCTTC. The encoded protein is CASSFRTSGGINEQFF.